Described below is a single T cell receptor beta chain sequence and its context. Its target is unknown. The sample originates from a study of T cell responses to AZD1222 COVID-19 vaccine. The study, taken as a whole, reports: Clonal diversity may have been underestimated, and the donors were mostly white British, with more females than males. Mapped onto spike, vaccine-associated CD4 TCRs spanned it and were dominant at 160-218 and 743-854. Repertoires were collected only later (after the peak T cell response had occurred). Spike-specific TCR breadth and depth were elevated following two AZD1222 doses.

Data came from immunoSEQ multiplex PCR; TCRdb stores just in-frame clones and leaves some out. Among 100,000 to 110,000 clones listed, approximately 87% were seen once. This CDR3 region has 14 residues. The ends were cut back, 10 bases at V and 4 bases at J, with 19 bases in the middle. Germline assignment: CDR1 MNHEY and CDR2 SVGAGI. Sequenced material: peripheral blood, taken on day 0 of AZD1222 vaccination. This TCR came from an adult in good health. The chain is built from TRBV6-5 and TRBJ1-1, with a weak D call TRBD1 (5 bases). The CDR3 reads CATQGAYLATEAFF. The DNA for the CDR3 is TGTGCCACCCAAGGGGCCTATTTAGCCACTGAAGCTTTCTTT.